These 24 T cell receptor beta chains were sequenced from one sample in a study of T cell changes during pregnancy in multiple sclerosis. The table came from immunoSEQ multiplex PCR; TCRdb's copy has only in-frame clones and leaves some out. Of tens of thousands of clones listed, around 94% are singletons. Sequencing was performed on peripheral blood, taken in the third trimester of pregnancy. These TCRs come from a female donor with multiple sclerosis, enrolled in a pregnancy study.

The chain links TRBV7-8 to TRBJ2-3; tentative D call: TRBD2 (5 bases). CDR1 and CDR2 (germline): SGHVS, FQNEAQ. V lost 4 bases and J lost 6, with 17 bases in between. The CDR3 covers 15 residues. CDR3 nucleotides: TGTGCCAGCAGCTCCTACTACAACGGGGAGGATACGCAGTATTTT. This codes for CASSSYYNGEDTQYF.

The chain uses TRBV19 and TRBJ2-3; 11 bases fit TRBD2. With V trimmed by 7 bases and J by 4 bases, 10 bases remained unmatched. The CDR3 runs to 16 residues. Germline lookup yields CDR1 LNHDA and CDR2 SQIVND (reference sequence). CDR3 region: CASNLGTSGNSDTQYF. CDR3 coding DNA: TGTGCCAGTAACCTGGGGACTAGCGGAAATTCAGATACGCAGTATTTT.

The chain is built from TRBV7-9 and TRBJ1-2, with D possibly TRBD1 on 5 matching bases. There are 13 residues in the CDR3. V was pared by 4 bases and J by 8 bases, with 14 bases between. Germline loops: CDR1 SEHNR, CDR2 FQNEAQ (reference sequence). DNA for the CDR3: TGTGCCAGCAGCTCCGCCGGGGGACGGGGCTACACCTTC. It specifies CASSSAGGRGYTF.

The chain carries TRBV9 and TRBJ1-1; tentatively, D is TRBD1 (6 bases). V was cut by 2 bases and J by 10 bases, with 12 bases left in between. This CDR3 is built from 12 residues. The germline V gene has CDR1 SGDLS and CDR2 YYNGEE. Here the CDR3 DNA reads TGTGCCAGCAGCGTCCCAGGGGAGTTAGCTTTCTTT. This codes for CASSVPGELAFF.

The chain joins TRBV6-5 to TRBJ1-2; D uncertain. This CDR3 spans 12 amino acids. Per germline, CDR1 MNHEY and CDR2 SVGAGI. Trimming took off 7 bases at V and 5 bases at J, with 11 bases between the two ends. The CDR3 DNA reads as TGTGCCAGCATTGATAGCGGTTATGGCTACACCTTC. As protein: CASIDSGYGYTF.

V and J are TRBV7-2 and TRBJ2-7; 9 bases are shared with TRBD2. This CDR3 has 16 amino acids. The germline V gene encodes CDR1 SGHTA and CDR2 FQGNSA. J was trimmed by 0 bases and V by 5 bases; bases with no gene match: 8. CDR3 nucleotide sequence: TGTGCCAGCAGCCCCCAGCCTAGCGGGATCTCCTACGAGCAGTACTTC. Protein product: CASSPQPSGISYEQYF.

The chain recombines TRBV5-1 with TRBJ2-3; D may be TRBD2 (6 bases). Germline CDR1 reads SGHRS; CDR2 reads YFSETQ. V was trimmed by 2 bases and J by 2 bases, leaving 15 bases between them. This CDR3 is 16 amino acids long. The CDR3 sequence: CASSFRRQRATDTQYF. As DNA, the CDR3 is TGCGCCAGCAGCTTCCGCCGACAGCGGGCCACAGATACGCAGTATTTT.

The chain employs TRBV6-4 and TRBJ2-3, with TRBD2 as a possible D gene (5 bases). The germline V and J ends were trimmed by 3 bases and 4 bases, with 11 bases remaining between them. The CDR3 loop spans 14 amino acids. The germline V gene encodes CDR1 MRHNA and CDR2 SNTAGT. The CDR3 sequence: CASSETGDADTQYF. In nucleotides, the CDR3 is TGTGCCAGCAGTGAAACCGGGGATGCAGATACGCAGTATTTT.

CDR3 residues: CASSQGQGQPYGYTF. The CDR3 nucleotides read TGTGCCAGCAGCCAGGGACAGGGACAGCCCTATGGCTACACCTTC. The gene calls are TRBV5-6 and TRBJ1-2, with TRBD1 matching over 9 bases. CDR3 length equals 15 residues. The trim removed 4 bases at V and 4 bases at J, leaving 8 bases unmatched. Germline CDR1 SGHDT, CDR2 YYEEEE.

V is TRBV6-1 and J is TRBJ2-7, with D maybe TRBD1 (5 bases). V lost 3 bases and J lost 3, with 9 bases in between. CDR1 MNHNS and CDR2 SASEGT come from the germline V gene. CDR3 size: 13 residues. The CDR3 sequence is CASSEAGNYEQYF. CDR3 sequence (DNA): TGTGCCAGCAGTGAGGCAGGGAACTACGAGCAGTACTTC.

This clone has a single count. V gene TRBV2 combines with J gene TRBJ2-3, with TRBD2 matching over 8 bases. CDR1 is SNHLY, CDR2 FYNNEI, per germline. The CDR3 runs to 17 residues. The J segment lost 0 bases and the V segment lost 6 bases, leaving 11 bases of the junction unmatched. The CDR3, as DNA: TGTGCCAGCAGCTACGGGGGGGGGTTCTATAGCACAGATACGCAGTATTTT. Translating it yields CASSYGGGFYSTDTQYF.

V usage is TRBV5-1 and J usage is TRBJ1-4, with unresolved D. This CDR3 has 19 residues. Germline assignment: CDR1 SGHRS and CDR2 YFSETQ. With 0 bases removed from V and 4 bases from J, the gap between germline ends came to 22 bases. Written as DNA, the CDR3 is TGCGCCAGCAGCTTGGCCAACTATGTGGGAGGGTCAGATAATGAAAAACTGTTTTTT. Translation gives CASSLANYVGGSDNEKLFF.

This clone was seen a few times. DNA of the CDR3: TGCAGCCCTCAAACCGGGACAGAAGCTTTCTTT. Translating gives CSPQTGTEAFF. This chain uses TRBV29-1 with TRBJ1-1; D is possibly TRBD1 (6 bases). Germline V CDR1 and CDR2: SQVTM, ANQGSEA. The V end lost 8 bases, the J end lost 8 bases, and 15 bases lay between the germline ends. This CDR3 has 11 amino acids.

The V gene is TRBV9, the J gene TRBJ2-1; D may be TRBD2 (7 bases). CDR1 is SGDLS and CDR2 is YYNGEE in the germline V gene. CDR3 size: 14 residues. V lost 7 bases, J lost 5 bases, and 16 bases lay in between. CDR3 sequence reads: CASGGAGRDNEQFF. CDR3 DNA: TGTGCCAGCGGGGGGGCAGGGAGGGACAATGAGCAGTTCTTC.

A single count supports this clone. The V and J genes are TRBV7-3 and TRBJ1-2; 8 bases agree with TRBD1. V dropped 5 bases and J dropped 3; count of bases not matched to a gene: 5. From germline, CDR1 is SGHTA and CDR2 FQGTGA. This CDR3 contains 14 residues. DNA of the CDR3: TGTGCCAGCAGCCCAGAGGACAGGGACTATGGCTACACCTTC. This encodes CASSPEDRDYGYTF.

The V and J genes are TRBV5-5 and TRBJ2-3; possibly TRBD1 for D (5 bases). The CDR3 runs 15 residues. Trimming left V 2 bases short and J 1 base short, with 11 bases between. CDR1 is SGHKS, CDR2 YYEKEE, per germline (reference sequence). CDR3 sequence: CASSFVQGGTDTQYF. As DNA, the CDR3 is TGTGCCAGCAGCTTTGTCCAGGGTGGCACAGATACGCAGTATTTT.

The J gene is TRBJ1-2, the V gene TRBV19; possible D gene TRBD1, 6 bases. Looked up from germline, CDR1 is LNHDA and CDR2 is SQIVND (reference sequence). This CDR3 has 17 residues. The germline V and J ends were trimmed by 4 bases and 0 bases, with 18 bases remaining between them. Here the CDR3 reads CASSTIASGHTNYGYTF. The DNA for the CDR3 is TGTGCCAGTAGTACGATCGCCTCGGGACACACTAACTATGGCTACACCTTC.

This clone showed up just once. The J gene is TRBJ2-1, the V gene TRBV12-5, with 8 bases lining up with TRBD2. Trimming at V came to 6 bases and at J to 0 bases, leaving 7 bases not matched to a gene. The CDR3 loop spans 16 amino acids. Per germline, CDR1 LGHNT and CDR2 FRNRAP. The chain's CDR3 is CASGPIAGSSYNEQFF. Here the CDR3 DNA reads TGTGCTAGTGGGCCCATAGCGGGGAGCTCCTACAATGAGCAGTTCTTC.

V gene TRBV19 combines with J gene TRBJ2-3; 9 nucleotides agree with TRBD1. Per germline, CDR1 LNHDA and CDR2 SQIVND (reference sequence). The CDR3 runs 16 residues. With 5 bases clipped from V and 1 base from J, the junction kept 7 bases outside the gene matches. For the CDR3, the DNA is TGTGCCAGTAGTCTCCGGACAGGGGCTGGCACAGATACGCAGTATTTT. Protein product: CASSLRTGAGTDTQYF.

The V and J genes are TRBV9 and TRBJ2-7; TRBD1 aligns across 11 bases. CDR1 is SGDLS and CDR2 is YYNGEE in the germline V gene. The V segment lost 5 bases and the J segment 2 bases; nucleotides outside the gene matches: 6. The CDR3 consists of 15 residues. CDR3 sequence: CASSGTGGPTYEQYF. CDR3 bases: TGTGCCAGCAGTGGGACAGGGGGTCCGACCTACGAGCAGTACTTC.

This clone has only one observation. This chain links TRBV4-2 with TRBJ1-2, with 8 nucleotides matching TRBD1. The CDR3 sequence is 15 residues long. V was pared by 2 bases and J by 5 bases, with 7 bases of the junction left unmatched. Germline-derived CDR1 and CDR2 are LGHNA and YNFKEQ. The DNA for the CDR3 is TGTGCCAGCAGCCAACGGAGGGACAGGTCTTATGGCTACACCTTC. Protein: CASSQRRDRSYGYTF.

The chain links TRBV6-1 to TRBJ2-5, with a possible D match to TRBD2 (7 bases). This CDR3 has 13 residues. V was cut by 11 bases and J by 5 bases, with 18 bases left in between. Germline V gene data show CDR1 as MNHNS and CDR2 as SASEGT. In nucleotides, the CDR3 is TGTGCCGGGCTAAGGGGGGGGTATGAGACCCAGTACTTC. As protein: CAGLRGGYETQYF.

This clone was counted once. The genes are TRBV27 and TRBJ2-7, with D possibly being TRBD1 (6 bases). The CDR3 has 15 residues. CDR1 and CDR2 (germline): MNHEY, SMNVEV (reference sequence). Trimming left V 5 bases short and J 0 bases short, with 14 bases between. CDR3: CASSVWGPSSYEQYF. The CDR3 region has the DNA TGTGCCAGCAGTGTCTGGGGGCCCAGCTCCTACGAGCAGTACTTC.

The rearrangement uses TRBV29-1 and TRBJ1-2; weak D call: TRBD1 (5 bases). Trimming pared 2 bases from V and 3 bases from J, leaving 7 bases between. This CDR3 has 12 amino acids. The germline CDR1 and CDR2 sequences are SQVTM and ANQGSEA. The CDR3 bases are TGCAGCGTTGAACAGGGTGACTATGGCTACACCTTC. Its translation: CSVEQGDYGYTF.